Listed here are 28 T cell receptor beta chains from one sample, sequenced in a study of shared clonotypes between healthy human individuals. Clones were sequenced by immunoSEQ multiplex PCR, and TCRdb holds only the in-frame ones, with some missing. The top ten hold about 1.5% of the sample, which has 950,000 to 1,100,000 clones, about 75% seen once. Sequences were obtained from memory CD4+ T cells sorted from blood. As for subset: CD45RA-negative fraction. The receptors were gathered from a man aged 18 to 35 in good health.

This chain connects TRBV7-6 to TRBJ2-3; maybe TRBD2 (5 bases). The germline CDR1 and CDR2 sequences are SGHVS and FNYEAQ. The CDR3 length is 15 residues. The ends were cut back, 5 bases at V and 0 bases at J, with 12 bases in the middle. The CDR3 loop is CASSTASPSTDTQYF. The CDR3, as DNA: TGTGCCAGCAGCACAGCTAGCCCCAGCACAGATACGCAGTATTTT.

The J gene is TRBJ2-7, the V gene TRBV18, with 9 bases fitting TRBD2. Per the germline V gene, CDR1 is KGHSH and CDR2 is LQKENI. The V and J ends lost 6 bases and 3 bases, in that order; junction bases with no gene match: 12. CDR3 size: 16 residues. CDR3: CASSLTLGREGYEQYF. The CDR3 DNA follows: TGTGCCAGCTCGCTAACCCTAGGGCGGGAGGGCTACGAGCAGTACTTC.

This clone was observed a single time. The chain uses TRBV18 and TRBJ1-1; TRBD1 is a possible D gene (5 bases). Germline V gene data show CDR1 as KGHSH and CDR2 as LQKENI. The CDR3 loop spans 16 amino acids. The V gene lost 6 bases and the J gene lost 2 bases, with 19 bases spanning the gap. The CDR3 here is CASSQTLAGGNTEAFF. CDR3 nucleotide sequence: TGTGCCAGCTCGCAGACTCTCGCGGGGGGAAACACTGAAGCTTTCTTT.

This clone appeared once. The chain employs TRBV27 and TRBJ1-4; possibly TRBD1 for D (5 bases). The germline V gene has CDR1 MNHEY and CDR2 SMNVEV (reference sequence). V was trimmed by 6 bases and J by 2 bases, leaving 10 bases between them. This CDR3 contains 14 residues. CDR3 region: CASRQVGTNEKLFF. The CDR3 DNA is TGTGCCAGCAGACAGGTCGGGACTAATGAAAAACTGTTTTTT.

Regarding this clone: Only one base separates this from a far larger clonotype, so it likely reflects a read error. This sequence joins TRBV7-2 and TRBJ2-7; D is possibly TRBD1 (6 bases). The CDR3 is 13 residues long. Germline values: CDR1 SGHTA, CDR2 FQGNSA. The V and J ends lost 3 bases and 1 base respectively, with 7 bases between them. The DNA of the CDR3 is TGTGCCAGCAGCTTCGGACAGTCCTACGAGCAGTACTTC. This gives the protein CASSFGQSYEQYF.

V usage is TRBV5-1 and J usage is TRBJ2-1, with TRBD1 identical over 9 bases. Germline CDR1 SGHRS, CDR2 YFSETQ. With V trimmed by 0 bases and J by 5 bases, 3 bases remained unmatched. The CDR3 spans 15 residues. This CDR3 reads CASSLGTGAHNEQFF. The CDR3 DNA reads TGCGCCAGCAGCTTGGGGACAGGGGCCCACAATGAGCAGTTCTTC.

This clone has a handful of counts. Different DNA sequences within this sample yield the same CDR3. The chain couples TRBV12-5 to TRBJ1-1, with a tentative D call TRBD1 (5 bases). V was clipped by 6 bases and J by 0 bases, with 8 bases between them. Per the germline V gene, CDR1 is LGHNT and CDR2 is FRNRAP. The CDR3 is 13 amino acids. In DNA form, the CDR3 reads TGTGCTAGTGGCCTGGGGGTGAACACTGAAGCTTTCTTT. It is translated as CASGLGVNTEAFF.

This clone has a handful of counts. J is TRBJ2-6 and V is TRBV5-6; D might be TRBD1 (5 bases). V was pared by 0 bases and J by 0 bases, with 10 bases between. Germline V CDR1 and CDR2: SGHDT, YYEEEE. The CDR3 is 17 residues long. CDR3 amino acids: CASSLAGQGSGANVLTF. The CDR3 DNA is TGTGCCAGCAGCTTGGCCGGGCAGGGCTCTGGGGCCAACGTCCTGACTTTC.

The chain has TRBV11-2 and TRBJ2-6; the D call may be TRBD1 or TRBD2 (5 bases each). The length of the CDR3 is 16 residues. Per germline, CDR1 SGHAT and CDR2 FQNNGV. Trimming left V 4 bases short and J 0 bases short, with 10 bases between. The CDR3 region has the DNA TGTGCCAGCAGCTGGGGACGGTTCTCTGGGGCCAACGTCCTGACTTTC. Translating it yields CASSWGRFSGANVLTF.

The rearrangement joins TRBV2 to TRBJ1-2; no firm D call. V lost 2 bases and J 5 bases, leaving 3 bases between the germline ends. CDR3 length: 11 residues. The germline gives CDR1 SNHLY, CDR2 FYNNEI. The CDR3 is CASSERYGYTF. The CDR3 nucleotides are TGTGCCAGCAGTGAACGGTATGGCTACACCTTC.

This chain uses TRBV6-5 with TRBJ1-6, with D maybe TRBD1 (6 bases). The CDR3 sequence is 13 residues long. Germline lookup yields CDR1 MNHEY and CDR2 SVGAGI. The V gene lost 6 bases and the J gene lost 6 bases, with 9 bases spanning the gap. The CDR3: CASRDSLNSPLHF. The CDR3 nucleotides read TGTGCCAGCAGGGACAGTCTTAATTCACCCCTCCACTTT.

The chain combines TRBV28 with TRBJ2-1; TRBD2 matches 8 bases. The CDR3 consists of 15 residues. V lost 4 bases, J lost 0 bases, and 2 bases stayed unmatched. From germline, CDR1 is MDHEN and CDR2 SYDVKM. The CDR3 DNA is TGTGCCAGCAGTTCGGGGGGGAGCTCCTACAATGAGCAGTTCTTC. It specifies CASSSGGSSYNEQFF.

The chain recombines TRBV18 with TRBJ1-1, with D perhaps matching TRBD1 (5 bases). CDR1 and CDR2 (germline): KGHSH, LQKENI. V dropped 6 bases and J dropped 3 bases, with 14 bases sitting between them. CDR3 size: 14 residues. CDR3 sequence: CASSFGGSDTEAFF. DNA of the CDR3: TGTGCCAGCTCTTTTGGGGGAAGCGACACTGAAGCTTTCTTT.

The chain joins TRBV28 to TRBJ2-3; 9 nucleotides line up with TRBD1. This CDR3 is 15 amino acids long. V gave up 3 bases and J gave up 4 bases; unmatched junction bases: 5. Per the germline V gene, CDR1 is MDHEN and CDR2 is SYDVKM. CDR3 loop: CASSFNRGQADTQYF. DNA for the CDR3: TGTGCCAGCAGTTTCAACAGGGGGCAAGCAGATACGCAGTATTTT.

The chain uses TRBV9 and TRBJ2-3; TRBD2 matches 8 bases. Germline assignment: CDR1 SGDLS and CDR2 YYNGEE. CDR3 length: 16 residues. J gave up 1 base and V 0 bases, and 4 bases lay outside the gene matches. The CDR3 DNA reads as TGTGCCAGCAGCGTAGCTCCGGGACTAGGCACAGATACGCAGTATTTT. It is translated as CASSVAPGLGTDTQYF.

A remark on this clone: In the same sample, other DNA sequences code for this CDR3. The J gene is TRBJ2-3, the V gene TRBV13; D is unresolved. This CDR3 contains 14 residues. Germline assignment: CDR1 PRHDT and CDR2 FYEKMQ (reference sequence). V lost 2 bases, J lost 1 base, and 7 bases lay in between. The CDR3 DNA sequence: TGTGCCAGCAGCTTAAGAACCCGCACAGATACGCAGTATTTT. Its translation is CASSLRTRTDTQYF.

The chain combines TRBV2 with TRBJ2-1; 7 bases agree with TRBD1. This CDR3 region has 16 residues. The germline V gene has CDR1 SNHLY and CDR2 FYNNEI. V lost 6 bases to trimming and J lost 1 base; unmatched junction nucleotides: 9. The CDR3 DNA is TGTGCCAGCAGGGGGGACAGTGTTCGGTCCTACAATGAGCAGTTCTTC. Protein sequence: CASRGDSVRSYNEQFF.

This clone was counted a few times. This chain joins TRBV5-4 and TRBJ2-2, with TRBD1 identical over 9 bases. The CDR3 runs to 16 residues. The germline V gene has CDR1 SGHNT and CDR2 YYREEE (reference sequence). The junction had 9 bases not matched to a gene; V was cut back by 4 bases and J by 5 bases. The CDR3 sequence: CASSARQGGSTGELFF. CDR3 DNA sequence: TGTGCCAGCAGCGCGAGACAGGGGGGGAGTACCGGGGAGCTGTTTTTT. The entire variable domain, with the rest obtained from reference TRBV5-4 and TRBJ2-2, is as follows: ETGVTQSPTHLIKTRGQQVTLRCSSQSGHNTVSWYQQALGQGPQFIFQYYREEENGRGNFPPRFSGLQFPNYSSELNVNALELDDSALYLCASSARQGGSTGELFFGEGSRLTVL.

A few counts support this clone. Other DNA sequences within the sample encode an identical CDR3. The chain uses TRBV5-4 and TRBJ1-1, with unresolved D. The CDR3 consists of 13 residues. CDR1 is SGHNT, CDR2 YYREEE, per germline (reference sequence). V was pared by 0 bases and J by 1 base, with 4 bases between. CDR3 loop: CASSLGGNTEAFF. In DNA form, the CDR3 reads TGTGCCAGCAGCTTGGGTGGGAACACTGAAGCTTTCTTT.

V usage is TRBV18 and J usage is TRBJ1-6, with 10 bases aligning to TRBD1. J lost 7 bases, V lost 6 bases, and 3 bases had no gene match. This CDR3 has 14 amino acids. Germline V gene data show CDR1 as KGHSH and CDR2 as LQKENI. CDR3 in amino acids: CASSGQGKNSPLHF. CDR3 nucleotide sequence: TGTGCCAGCTCGGGACAGGGGAAAAATTCACCCCTCCACTTT.

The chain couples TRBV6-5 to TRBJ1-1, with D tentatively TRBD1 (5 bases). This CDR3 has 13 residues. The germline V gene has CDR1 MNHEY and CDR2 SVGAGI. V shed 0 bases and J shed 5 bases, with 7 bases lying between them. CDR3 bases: TGTGCCAGCAGTTACTCGGGGGAGACTGAAGCTTTCTTT. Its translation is CASSYSGETEAFF.

CDR3 amino acids: CASTIQNTGELFF. The CDR3 DNA is TGTGCCAGCACGATCCAAAACACCGGGGAGCTGTTTTTT. The chain uses TRBV19 and TRBJ2-2; D is unresolved. Germline V gene lookup returns CDR1 LNHDA and CDR2 SQIVND (reference sequence). V was clipped by 9 bases and J by 2 bases, with 10 bases between them. The CDR3 is 13 residues long.

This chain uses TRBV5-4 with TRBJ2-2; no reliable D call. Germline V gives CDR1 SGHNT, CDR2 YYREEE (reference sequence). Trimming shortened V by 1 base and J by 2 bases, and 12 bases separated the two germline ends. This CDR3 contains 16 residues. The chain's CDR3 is CASSLFGLGNTGELFF. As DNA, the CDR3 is TGTGCCAGCAGCTTGTTTGGGCTGGGAAACACCGGGGAGCTGTTTTTT.

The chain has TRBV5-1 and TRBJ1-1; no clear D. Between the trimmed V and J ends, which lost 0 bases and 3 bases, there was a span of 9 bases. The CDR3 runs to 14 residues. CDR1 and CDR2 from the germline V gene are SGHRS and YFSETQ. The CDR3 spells CASSLGQAHTEAFF. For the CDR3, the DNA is TGCGCCAGCAGCTTGGGGCAGGCTCACACTGAAGCTTTCTTT.

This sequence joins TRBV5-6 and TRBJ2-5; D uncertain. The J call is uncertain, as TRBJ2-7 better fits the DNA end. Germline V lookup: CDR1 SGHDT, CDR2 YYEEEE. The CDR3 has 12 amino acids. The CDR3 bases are TGTGCCAGCAGCATAGACTCCTACGAGCAGTACTTC. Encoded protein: CASSIDSYEQYF.

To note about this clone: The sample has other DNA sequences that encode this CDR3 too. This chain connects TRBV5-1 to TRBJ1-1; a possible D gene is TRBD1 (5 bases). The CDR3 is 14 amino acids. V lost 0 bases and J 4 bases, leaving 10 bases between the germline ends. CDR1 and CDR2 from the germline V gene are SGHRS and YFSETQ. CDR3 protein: CASSLARTGTEAFF. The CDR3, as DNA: TGCGCCAGCAGCTTGGCCCGAACAGGCACTGAAGCTTTCTTT. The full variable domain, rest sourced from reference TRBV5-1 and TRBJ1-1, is KAGVTQTPRYLIKTRGQQVTLSCSPISGHRSVSWYQQTPGQGLQFLFEYFSETQRNKGNFPGRFSGRQFSNSRSEMNVSTLELGDSALYLCASSLARTGTEAFFGQGTRLTVV.

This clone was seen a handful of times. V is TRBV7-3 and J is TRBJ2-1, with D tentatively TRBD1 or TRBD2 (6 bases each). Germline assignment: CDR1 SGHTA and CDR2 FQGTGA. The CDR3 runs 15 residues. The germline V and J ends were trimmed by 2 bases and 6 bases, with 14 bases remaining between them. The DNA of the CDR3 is TGTGCCAGCAGCTTAGCTTTCGGGGGCCCCAATGAGCAGTTCTTC. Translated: CASSLAFGGPNEQFF. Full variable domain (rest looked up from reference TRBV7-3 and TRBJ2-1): GAGVSQTPSNKVTEKGKYVELRCDPISGHTALYWYRQSLGQGPEFLIYFQGTGAADDSGLPNDRFFAVRPEGSVSTLKIQRTERGDSAVYLCASSLAFGGPNEQFFGPGTRLTVL.

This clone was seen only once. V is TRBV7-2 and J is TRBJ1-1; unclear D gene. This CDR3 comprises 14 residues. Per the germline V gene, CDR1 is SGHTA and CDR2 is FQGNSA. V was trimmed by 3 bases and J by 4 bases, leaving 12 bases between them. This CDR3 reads CASSFVLTRTEAFF. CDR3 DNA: TGTGCCAGCAGCTTCGTCCTGACCCGCACTGAAGCTTTCTTT. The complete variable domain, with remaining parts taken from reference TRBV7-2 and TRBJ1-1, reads GAGVSQSPSNKVTEKGKDVELRCDPISGHTALYWYRQSLGQGLEFLIYFQGNSAPDKSGLPSDRFSAERTGGSVSTLTIQRTQQEDSAVYLCASSFVLTRTEAFFGQGTRLTVV.